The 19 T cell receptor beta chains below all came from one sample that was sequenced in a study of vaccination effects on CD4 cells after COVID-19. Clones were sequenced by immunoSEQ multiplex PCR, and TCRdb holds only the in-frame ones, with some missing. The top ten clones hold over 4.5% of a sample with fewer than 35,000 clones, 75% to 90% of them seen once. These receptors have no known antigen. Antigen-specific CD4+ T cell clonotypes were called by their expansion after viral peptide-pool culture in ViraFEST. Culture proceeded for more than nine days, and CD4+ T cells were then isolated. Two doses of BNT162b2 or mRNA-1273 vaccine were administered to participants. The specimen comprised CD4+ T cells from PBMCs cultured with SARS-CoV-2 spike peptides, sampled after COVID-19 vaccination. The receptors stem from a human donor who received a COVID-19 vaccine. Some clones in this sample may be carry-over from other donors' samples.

DNA for the CDR3: TGTGCCAGCAGCCAACAGGCTAGCAATCAGCCCCAGCATTTT. It is translated as CASSQQASNQPQHF. V gene TRBV6-5 combines with J gene TRBJ1-5, with D tentatively TRBD1 (5 bases). The V and J ends lost 6 bases and 0 bases respectively, with 9 bases between them. The CDR3 is 14 residues long. In germline, CDR1 is MNHEY, CDR2 SVGAGI.

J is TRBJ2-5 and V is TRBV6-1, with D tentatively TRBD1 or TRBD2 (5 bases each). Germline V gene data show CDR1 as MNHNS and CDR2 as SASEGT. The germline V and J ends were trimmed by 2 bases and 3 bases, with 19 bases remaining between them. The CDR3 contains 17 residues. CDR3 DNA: TGTGCCAGCAGTGAATTACCGGGACGCTCTAGAGAAGAGACCCAGTACTTC. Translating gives CASSELPGRSREETQYF.

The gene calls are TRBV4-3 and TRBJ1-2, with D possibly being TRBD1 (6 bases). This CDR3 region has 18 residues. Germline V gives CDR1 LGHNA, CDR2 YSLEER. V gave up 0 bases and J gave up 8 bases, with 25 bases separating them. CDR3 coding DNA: TGCGCCAGCAGCCAAGATTATAATCTCGGGCGGTCAGGGGACGGCTACACCTTC. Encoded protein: CASSQDYNLGRSGDGYTF.

CDR3 DNA sequence: TGCGCCAGCAGCTATTGGACAGGTGGAAAACTGTTTTTT. Translated: CASSYWTGGKLFF. The rearrangement uses TRBV4-3 and TRBJ1-4; 7 bases agree with TRBD1. The CDR3 totals 13 residues. J was trimmed by 10 bases and V by 5 bases; bases with no gene match: 7. The germline V gene encodes CDR1 LGHNA and CDR2 YSLEER.

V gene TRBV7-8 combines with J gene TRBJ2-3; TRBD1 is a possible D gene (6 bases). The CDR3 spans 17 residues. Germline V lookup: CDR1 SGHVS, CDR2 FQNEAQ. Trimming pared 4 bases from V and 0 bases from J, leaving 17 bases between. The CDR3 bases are TGTGCCAGCAGCTCTTTACTAAGGGGGTTTAGCACAGATACGCAGTATTTT. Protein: CASSSLLRGFSTDTQYF.

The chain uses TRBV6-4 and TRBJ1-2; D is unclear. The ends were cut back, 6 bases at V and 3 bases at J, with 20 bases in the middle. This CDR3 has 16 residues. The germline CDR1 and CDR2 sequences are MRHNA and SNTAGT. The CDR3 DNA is TGTGCCAGCAGAACTCCGGACGATAGAGACCACTATGGCTACACCTTC. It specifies CASRTPDDRDHYGYTF.

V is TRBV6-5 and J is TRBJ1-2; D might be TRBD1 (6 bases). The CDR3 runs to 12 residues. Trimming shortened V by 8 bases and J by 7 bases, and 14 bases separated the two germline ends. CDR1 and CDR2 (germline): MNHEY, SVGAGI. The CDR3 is CASQQGVGGYTF. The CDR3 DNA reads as TGTGCCAGCCAACAGGGAGTCGGTGGCTACACCTTC.

In nucleotides, the CDR3 is TGTGCCAGCAGTTTACAGAATCGAGAGACCCAGTACTTC. The encoded protein is CASSLQNRETQYF. The chain uses TRBV12-3 or TRBV12-4 and TRBJ2-5; unclear D gene. V dropped 2 bases and J dropped 4 bases, with 8 bases sitting between them. The CDR3 loop spans 13 amino acids.

Here the CDR3 DNA reads TGCAGCGTCGGGGACAGGGGCCCCTCTGGAAACACCATATATTTT. Protein product: CSVGDRGPSGNTIYF. The V and J genes are TRBV29-1 and TRBJ1-3; the match to TRBD1 covers 10 bases. This CDR3 spans 15 amino acids. CDR1 SQVTM and CDR2 ANQGSEA come from the germline V gene. With 6 bases clipped from V and 0 bases from J, the junction kept 5 bases outside the gene matches. Together with reference TRBV29-1 and TRBJ1-3, the CDR3 gives the full variable domain: SAVISQKPSRDICQRGTSLTIQCQVDSQVTMMFWYRQQPGQSLTLIATANQGSEATYESGFVIDKFPISRPNLTFSTLTVSNMSPEDSSIYLCSVGDRGPSGNTIYFGEGSWLTVV.

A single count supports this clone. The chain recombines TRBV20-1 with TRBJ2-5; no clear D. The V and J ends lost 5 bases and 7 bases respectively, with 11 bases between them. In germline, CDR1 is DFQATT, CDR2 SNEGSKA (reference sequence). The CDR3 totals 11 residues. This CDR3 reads CSAFISGTQYF. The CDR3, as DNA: TGCAGTGCTTTTATCTCCGGGACCCAGTACTTC.

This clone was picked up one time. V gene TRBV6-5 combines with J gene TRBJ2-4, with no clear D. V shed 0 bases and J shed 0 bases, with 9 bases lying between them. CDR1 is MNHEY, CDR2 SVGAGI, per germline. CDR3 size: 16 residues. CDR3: CASSYSGSRAKNIQYF. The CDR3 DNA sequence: TGTGCCAGCAGTTACTCGGGTAGTCGAGCCAAAAACATTCAGTACTTC.

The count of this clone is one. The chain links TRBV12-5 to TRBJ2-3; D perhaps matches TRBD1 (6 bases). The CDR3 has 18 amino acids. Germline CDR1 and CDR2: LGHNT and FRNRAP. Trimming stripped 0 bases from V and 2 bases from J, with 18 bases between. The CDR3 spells CASGLVLDGQITTDTQYF. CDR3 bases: TGTGCTAGTGGTTTGGTACTCGACGGACAGATTACCACAGATACGCAGTATTTT.

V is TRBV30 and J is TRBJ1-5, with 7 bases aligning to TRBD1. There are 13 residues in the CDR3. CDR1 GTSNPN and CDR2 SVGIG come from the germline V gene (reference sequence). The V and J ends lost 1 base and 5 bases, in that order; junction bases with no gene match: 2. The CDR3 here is CAWSGQGHQPQHF. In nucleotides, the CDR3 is TGTGCCTGGAGTGGACAGGGACATCAGCCCCAGCATTTT. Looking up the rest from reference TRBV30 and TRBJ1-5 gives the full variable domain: SQTIHQWPATLVQPVGSPLSLECTVEGTSNPNLYWYRQAAGRGLQLLFYSVGIGQISSEVPQNLSASRPQDRQFILSSKKLLLSDSGFYLCAWSGQGHQPQHFGDGTRLSIL.

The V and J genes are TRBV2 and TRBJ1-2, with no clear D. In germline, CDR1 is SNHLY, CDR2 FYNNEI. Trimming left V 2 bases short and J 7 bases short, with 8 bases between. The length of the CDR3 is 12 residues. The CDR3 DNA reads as TGTGCCAGCAGTGAAATAAGTGGTGGCTACACCTTC. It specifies CASSEISGGYTF.

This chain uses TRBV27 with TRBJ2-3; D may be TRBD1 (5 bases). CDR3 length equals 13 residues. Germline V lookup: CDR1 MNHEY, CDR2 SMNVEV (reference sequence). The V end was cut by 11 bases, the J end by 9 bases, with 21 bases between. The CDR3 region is CAGPFRVRGTQYF. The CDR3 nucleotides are TGTGCCGGTCCCTTTCGCGTTAGGGGCACGCAGTATTTT.

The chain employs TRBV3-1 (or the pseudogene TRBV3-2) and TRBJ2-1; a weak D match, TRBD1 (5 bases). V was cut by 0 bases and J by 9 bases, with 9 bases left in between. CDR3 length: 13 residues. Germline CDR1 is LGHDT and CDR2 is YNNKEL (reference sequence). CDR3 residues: CASSQDRQGEQFF. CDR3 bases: TGTGCCAGCAGCCAAGATCGTCAGGGTGAGCAGTTCTTC.

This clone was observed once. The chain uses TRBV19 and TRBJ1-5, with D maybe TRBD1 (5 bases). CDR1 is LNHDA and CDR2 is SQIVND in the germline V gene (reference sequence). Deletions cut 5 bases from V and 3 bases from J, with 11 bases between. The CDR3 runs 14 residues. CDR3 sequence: CASSQGRDNQPQHF. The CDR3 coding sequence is TGTGCCAGTAGTCAGGGACGGGACAATCAGCCCCAGCATTTT.

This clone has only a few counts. CDR3 DNA sequence: TGTGCCAGCAGCAGGGACAGTCACTATGGCTACACCTTC. Translated, it gives CASSRDSHYGYTF. The rearrangement joins TRBV28 to TRBJ1-2; TRBD1 matches 7 bases. This CDR3 is built from 13 residues. Germline loops: CDR1 MDHEN, CDR2 SYDVKM. V dropped 6 bases and J dropped 3; count of bases not matched to a gene: 4.

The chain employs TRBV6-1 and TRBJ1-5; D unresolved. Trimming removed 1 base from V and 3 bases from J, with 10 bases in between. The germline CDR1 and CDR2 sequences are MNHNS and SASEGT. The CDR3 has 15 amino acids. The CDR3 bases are TGTGCCAGCAGTGAAGGTTTCGGGTTCAATCAGCCCCAGCATTTT. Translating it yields CASSEGFGFNQPQHF.